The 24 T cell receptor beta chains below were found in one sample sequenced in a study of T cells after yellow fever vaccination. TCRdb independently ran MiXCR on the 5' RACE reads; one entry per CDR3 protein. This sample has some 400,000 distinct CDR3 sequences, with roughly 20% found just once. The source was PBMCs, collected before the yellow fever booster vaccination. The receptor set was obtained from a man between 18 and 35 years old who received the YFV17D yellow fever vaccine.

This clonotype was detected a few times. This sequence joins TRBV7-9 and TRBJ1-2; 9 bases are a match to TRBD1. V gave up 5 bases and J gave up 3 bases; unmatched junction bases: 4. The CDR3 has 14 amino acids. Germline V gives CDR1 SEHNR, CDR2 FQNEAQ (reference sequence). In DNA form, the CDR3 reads TGTGCCAGCAGCGGGTGGACAGGGGACTATGGCTACACCTTC. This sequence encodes CASSGWTGDYGYTF.

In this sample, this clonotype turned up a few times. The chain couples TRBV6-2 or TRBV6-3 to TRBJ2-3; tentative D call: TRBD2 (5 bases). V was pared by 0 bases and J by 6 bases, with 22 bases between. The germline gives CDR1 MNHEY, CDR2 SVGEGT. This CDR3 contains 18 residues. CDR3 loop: CASSYSRSALDIADTQYF. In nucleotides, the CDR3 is TGTGCCAGCAGTTACTCGAGATCGGCCTTAGATATAGCGGATACGCAGTATTTT.

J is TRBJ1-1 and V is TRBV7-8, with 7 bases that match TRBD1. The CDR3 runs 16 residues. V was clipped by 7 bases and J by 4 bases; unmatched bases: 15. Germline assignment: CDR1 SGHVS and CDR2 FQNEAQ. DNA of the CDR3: TGTGCCAGCAAAGGGGCCGACAGGGCGTTTGGCACTGAAGCTTTCTTT. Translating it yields CASKGADRAFGTEAFF.

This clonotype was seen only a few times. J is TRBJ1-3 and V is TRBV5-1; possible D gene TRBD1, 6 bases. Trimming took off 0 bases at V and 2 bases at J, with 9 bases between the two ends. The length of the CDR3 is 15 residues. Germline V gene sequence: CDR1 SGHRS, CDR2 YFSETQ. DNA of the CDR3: TGCGCCAGCAGCTTGGAGGGGGGCACTGGAAACACCATATATTTT. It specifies CASSLEGGTGNTIYF.

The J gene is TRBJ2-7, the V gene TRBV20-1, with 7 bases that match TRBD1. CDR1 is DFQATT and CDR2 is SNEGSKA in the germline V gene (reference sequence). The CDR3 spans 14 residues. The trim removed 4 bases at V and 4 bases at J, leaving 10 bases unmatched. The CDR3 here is CSATRGTVPYEQYV. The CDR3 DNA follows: TGCAGTGCTACTAGGGGGACAGTCCCGTACGAGCAGTACGTC.

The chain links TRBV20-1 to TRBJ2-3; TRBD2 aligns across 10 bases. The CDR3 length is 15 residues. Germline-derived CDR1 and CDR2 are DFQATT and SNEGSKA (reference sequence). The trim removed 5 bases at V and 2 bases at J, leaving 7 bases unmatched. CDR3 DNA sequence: TGCAGTGCTCATCATAGCGGGGGGTCCACAGATACGCAGTATTTT. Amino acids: CSAHHSGGSTDTQYF.

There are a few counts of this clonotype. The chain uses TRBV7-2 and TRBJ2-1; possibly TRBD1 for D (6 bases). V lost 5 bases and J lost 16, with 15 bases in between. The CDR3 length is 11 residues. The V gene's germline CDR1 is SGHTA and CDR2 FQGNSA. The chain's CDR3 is CASSGDNSQFF. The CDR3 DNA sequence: TGTGCCAGCAGCGGGGACAACTCCCAATTCTTC.

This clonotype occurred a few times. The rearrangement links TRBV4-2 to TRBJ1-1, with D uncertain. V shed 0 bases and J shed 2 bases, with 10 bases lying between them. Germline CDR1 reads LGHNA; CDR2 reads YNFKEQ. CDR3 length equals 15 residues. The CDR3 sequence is CASSQDGQFNTEAFF. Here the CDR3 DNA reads TGTGCCAGCAGCCAAGATGGGCAGTTTAACACTGAAGCTTTCTTT.

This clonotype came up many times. The chain's CDR3 is CASSLNGAGVSSGANVLTF. CDR3 coding DNA: TGTGCCAGCAGCCTTAACGGTGCGGGGGTGAGCTCTGGGGCCAACGTCCTGACTTTC. The chain combines TRBV4-2 with TRBJ2-6; 7 bases map to TRBD2. CDR3 length equals 19 residues. Germline lookup yields CDR1 LGHNA and CDR2 YNFKEQ. V lost 4 bases to trimming and J lost 0 bases; unmatched junction nucleotides: 12.

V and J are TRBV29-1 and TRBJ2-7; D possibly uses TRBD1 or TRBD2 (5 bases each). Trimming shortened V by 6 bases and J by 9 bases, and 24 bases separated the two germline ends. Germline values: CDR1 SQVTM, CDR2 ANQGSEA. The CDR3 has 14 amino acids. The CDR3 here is CSVPAWVGTYGQYV. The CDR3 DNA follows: TGCAGCGTCCCCGCGTGGGTCGGGACCTATGGGCAGTACGTC.

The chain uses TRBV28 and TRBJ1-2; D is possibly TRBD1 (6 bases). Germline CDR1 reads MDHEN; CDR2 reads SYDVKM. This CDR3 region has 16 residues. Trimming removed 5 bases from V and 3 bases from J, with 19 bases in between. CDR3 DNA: TGTGCCAGCAGTCCGGGGGGCGACGAGGGGGACTATGGCTACACCTTC. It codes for CASSPGGDEGDYGYTF.

The CDR3 spells CASSLGKGWSTDTQYF. The CDR3 DNA sequence: TGTGCCAGCAGCTTAGGTAAAGGATGGTCCACAGATACGCAGTATTTT. This chain links TRBV11-2 with TRBJ2-3; D is uncertain. In germline, CDR1 is SGHAT, CDR2 FQNNGV. V lost 1 base and J 2 bases, leaving 13 bases between the germline ends. The CDR3 loop spans 16 amino acids.

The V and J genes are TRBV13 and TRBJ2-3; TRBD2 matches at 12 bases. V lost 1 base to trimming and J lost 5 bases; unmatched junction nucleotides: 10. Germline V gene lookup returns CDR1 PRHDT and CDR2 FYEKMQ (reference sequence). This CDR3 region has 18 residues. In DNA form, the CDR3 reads TGTGCCAGCAGCTTAGTTGGGCTAGCGGGGGGGCTACAAGATACGCAGTATTTT. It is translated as CASSLVGLAGGLQDTQYF.

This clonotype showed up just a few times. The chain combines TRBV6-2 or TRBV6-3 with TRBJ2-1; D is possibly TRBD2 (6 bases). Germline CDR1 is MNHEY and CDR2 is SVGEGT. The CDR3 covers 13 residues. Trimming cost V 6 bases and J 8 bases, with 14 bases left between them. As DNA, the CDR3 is TGTGCCAGCAGGGCCGGGAGCTCCCATGAGCAGTTCTTC. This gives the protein CASRAGSSHEQFF.

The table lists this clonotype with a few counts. CDR3 DNA sequence: TGCAGTGCTCCGGGGACTAGCGGACGGCAGTTCTTC. Protein: CSAPGTSGRQFF. This chain uses TRBV20-1 with TRBJ2-1; TRBD2 aligns across 11 bases. The CDR3 spans 12 residues. Germline CDR1 and CDR2: DFQATT and SNEGSKA (reference sequence). After removal of 5 bases from V and 12 bases from J, the junction contained 6 bases not matched to a gene.

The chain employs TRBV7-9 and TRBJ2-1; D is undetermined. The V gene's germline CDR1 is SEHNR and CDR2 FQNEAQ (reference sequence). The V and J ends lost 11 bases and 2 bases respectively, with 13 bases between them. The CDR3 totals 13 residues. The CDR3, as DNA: TGTGCCGTGCCGGCGCTAGCCTACAATGAGCAGTTCTTC. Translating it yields CAVPALAYNEQFF.

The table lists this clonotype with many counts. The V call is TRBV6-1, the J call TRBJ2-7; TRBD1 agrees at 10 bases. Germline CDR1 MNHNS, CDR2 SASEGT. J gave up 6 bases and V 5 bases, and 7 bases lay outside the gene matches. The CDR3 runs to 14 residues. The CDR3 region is CASSFGTGDGEQYF. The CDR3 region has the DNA TGTGCCAGCAGTTTCGGGACAGGGGACGGCGAGCAGTACTTC.

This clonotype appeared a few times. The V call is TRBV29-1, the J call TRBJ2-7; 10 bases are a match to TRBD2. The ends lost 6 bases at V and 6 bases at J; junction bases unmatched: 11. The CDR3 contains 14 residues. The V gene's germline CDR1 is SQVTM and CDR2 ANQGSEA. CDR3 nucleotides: TGCAGCGTCCGGACGAGCGGGGGGGCAAGCGAGCAGTACGTC. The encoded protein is CSVRTSGGASEQYV.

CDR3: CAISKQGQETQYF. In DNA, the CDR3 is TGTGCCATCAGTAAACAGGGGCAAGAGACCCAGTACTTC. The chain uses TRBV10-3 and TRBJ2-5; 7 bases match TRBD1. Germline values: CDR1 ENHRY, CDR2 SYGVKD. The CDR3 is made up of 13 amino acids. V gave up 5 bases and J gave up 2 bases; unmatched junction bases: 2.

The CDR3 is CASSEDHEQYF. CDR3 in DNA: TGCGCCAGCAGTGAGGACCACGAGCAGTACTTC. This chain joins TRBV10-1 and TRBJ2-7; D ambiguous. V gave up 2 bases and J gave up 5 bases, with 4 bases separating them. CDR1 is WNHNN and CDR2 is SYGVQD in the germline V gene (reference sequence). This CDR3 is 11 amino acids long.

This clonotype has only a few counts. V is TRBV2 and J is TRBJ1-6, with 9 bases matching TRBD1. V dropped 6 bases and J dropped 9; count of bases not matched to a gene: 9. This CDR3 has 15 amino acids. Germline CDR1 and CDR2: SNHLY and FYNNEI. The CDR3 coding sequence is TGTGCCAGCAGAGACTCCGGGACAGGGCTTTCACCCCTCCACTTT. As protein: CASRDSGTGLSPLHF.

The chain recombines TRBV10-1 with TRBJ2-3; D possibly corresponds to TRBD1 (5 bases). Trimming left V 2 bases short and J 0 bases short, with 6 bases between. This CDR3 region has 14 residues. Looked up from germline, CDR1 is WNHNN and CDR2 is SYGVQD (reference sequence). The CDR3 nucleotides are TGCGCCAGCAGTGAGGACAGTAGCACAGATACGCAGTATTTT. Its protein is CASSEDSSTDTQYF.

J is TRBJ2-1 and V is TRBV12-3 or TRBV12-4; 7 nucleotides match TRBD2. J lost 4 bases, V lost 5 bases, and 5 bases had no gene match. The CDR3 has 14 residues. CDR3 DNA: TGTGCCAGCAGTCCCGGGAGGTGGTACAATGAGCAGTTCTTC. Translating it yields CASSPGRWYNEQFF.

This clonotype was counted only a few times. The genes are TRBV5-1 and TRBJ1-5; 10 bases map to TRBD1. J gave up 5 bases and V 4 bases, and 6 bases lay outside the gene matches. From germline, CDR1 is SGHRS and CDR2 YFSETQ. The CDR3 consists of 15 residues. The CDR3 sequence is CASSIGTGEDQPQHF. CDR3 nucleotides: TGCGCCAGCAGCATCGGGACAGGGGAGGATCAGCCCCAGCATTTT.